This entry lists 8 T cell receptor beta chains sequenced from one sample in a study of CD8+CD57+ T cells in acquired aplastic anemia. Patients included in sequencing had previously demonstrated CD8+CD57+ cell expansion by flow cytometry. Genomic DNA templated the TCR beta VDJ and CDR3 profiling. In TCRdb, the reads were re-called with MiXCR into one record per CDR3 protein. The sample includes approximately 260,000 distinct CDR3 sequences, approximately 79% of them seen just once. The sample consisted of sorted CD4+, CD8+, or CD8+CD57+ T cells (not recorded which) from PBMCs. These receptor sequences come from a human donor with aplastic anemia.

In the case of this clonotype: A junction boundary mismatches the germline segment, possibly from a read error. The chain employs TRBV7-8 and TRBJ2-7; 8 bases match TRBD1. CDR1 is SGHVS and CDR2 is FQNEAQ in the germline V gene. CDR3 length: 15 amino acids. The CDR3 region is CASSYSGGASYDQYF. CDR3 sequence (DNA): TGTGCCAGCAGCTACTCAGGGGGCGCCTCCTACGACCAGTACTTC.

Details on this clonotype: A read error may produce the germline difference seen at one junction end. V and J are TRBV9 and TRBJ1-2, with TRBD1 identical over 9 bases. There are 14 residues in the CDR3. Germline V gives CDR1 SGDLS, CDR2 YYNGEE. DNA for the CDR3: TGTGCCAGCAGTTGGGACAGGGATCATTCACCCCTCCCCTTC. Protein sequence: CASSWDRDHSPLPF.

Comment on this clonotype: It is likely a read error, because the conserved phenylalanine at the end of the CDR3 is missing. The DNA is omitted, as the CDR3 cannot be located on it reliably, and the CDR3 follows TCRdb's listing. The chain recombines TRBV2 with TRBJ2-2; TRBD1 was called by the table and not checked on the DNA. Germline loops: CDR1 SNHLY, CDR2 FYNNEI. The CDR3 spans 16 residues, counting both ends. The CDR3 is CASSDGGMDETCLVLC.

Remarks on this clonotype: The junction shows a germline mismatch at one end, possibly a read error. The gene calls are TRBV7-2 and TRBJ2-7; D is undetermined. In germline, CDR1 is SGHTA, CDR2 FQGNSA. CDR3 length equals 14 residues. The CDR3 protein is CASSSWGAGEQLFF. In DNA form, the CDR3 reads TGTGCCAGCAGCTCCTGGGGTGCTGGAGAGCAGCTCTTCTTC.

In this sample, this clonotype turned up a few times. The chain recombines TRBV25-1 with TRBJ1-5, with unresolved D. Germline V gene sequence: CDR1 MGHDK, CDR2 SYGVNS. Deletions cut 1 base from V and 4 bases from J, with 8 bases between. This CDR3 has 14 residues. CDR3 DNA: TGTGCCAGCAGTGAATCGTTGGGGAATCAGCCCCAGCATTTT. Protein: CASSESLGNQPQHF.

On this clonotype itself: A read error may produce the germline difference seen at one junction end. This sequence joins TRBV7-3 and TRBJ2-3; TRBD1 might be the D (5 bases). The germline gives CDR1 SGHTA, CDR2 FQGTGA. The CDR3 has 12 amino acids. This CDR3 is CASSAATDTEYF. In nucleotides, the CDR3 is TGTGCCAGCAGCGCCGCGACAGATACGGAGTATTTT.

The gene calls are TRBV7-8 and TRBJ2-1, with 7 bases matching TRBD2. Germline lookup yields CDR1 SGHVS and CDR2 FQNEAQ. After removal of 4 bases from V and 2 bases from J, the junction contained 11 bases not matched to a gene. The CDR3 extends over 17 amino acids. CDR3 DNA: TGTGCCAGCAGCTCCGGGGTTACGGGGGGAACCTACAATGAGCAGTTCTTC. Translation gives CASSSGVTGGTYNEQFF.

A few counts support this clonotype. Its ends do not fully match the called genes, so a read error is possible. The V and J genes are TRBV10-2 and TRBJ2-5, with TRBD1 matching 7 bases. The length of the CDR3 is 12 residues. CDR1 WSHSY and CDR2 SAAADI come from the germline V gene. CDR3 DNA sequence: TGTGCCTCGTCCGGGACAGAAGAGACCCAGTACTTC. Its protein product is CASSGTEETQYF.